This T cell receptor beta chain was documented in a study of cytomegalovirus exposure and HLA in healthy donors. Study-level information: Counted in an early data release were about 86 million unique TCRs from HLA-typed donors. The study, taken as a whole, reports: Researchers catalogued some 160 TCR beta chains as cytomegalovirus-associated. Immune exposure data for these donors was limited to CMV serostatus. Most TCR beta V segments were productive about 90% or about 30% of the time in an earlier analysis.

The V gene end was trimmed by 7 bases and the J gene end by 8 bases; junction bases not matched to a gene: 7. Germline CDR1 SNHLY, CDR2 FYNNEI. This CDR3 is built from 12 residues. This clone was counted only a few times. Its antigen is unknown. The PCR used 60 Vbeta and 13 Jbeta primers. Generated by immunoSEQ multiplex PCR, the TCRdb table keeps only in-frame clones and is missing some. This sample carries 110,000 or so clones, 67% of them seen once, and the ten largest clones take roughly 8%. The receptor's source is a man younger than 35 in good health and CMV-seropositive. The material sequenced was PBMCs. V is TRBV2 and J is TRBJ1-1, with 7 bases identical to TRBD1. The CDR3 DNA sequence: TGTGCCAGCAAGAGGGACAGTGGGGAAGCTTTCTTT. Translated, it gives CASKRDSGEAFF.